This note documents a single TCR beta chain sequence. Its antigen is unknown. CD4+ T cells from unexposed donors were obtained before the COVID-19 pandemic (2011-2018). CD4+ T cells were isolated from the cells after about 11 days of culture. As cell numbers allowed, unexposed-donor CD4+ T cells faced SARS-CoV-2 S/N and four cold-coronavirus spikes. The sample originates from a study of CD4 T cells in relation to SARS-CoV-2 and coronaviruses. Study summary: After less than 11 days of antigen culture, PBMC TCR beta CDR3s were sequenced. Negative control cultures got HIV-1 Nef peptides or no peptide. General study results and limits: The cross-reactivity analysis covered only spike protein, not other viral proteins.

Some clones are missing from TCRdb's copy, which holds only in-frame ones; the method was immunoSEQ multiplex PCR. The sample carries about 20,000 clones, just under 75% recorded once. Sequenced sample: CD4+ T cells from PBMCs, cultured in vitro. The sequence was collected from a human donor in good health.

The CDR3 sequence: CASSPSGAATNEKLFF. DNA for the CDR3: TGTGCCAGCTCACCGTCGGGGGCGGCAACTAATGAAAAACTGTTTTTT. This sequence joins TRBV18 and TRBJ1-4; maybe TRBD1 (6 bases). The CDR3 extends over 16 amino acids. The V end lost 3 bases, the J end lost 0 bases, and 11 bases lay between the germline ends. Germline V gene lookup returns CDR1 KGHSH and CDR2 LQKENI.